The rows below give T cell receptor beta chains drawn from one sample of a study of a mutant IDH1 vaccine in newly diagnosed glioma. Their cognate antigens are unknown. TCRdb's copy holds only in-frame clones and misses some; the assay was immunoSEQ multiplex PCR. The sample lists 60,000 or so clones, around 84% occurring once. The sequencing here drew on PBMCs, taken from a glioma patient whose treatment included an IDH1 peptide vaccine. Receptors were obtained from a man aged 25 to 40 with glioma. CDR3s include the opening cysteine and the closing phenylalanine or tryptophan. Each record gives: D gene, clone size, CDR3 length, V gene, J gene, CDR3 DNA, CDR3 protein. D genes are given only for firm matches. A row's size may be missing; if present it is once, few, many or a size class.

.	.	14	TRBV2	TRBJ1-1	TGTGCCAGCAAGGCGGGACGCCAGAACACTGAAGCTTTCTTT	CASKAGRQNTEAFF
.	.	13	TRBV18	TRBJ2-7	TGTGCCAGCTCGCCAGAATTCCCCTACGAGCAGTACTTC	CASSPEFPYEQYF
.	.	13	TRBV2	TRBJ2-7	TGTGCCAGCTCCGGACCGAACGTCTACGAGCAGTACTTC	CASSGPNVYEQYF
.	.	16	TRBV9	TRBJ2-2	TGTGCCAGCAGCGTAGCGGGGGCTACGAACACCGGGGAGCTGTTTTTT	CASSVAGATNTGELFF
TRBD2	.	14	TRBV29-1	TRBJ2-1	TGCAGCGTTGAACCGGGGGGACCCTACAATGAGCAGTTCTTC	CSVEPGGPYNEQFF
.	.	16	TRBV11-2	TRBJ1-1	TGTGCCAGCAGCTTACAGCCAGGGATACTGAACACTGAAGCTTTCTTT	CASSLQPGILNTEAFF
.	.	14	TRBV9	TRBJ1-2	TGTGCCAGCAGCGTAGGGGTAGGGAACTATGGCTACACCTTC	CASSVGVGNYGYTF
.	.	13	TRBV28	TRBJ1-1	TGTGCCACTAAGGGCGGGGCGGGCACTGAAGCTTTCTTT	CATKGGAGTEAFF
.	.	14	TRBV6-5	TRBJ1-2	TGTGCCAGCAGTTACTCGGACAGATCCTATGGCTACACCTTC	CASSYSDRSYGYTF
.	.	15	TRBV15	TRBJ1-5	TGTGCCACCAGCAGTACGCGGGGGGTATCGCAGCCCCAGCATTTT	CATSSTRGVSQPQHF
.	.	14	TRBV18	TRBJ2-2	TGTGCCAGCTCACCTGGAGGGAAGAACGGGGAGCTGTTTTTT	CASSPGGKNGELFF
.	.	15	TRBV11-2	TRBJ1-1	TGTGCCAGCAGTTCACCCTATGGGGGGCAGACTGAAGCTTTCTTT	CASSSPYGGQTEAFF
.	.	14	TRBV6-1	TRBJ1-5	TGTGCCAGCAGGGACCGGGACAGCAATCAGCCCCAGCATTTT	CASRDRDSNQPQHF
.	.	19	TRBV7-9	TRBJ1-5	TGTGCCAGCAGCTTAGATTTCGGGCAGGGCCCCGTCAGCAATCAGCCCCAGCATTTT	CASSLDFGQGPVSNQPQHF
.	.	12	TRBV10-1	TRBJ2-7	TGCGCCAGCAGTGACATATCCTACGAGCAGTACTTC	CASSDISYEQYF
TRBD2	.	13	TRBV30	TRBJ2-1	TGTGCCTGGGCGGGGGGACTAGCTAATGGGCAGTTCTTC	CAWAGGLANGQFF
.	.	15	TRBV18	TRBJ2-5	TGTGCCAGCTCACCACCCAGGGCGAGCCAAGAGACCCAGTACTTC	CASSPPRASQETQYF
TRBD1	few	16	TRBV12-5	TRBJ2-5	TGTGCTAGTGGCCCCGGGACAGGGGGTTCTTCAGAGACCCAGTACTTC	CASGPGTGGSSETQYF
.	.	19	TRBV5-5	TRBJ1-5	TGTGCCAGCAGCTTGCTCCCTGCCCCCCTCACTGAGAGCAATCAGCCCCAGCATTTT	CASSLLPAPLTESNQPQHF